The next 18 T cell receptor beta chains were all read from a single sample in a study of blood T cell repertoires in COVID-19. Using immunoSEQ multiplex PCR, the repertoire was profiled, and TCRdb retains in-frame clones only, with some absent. The table has 330,000 or so clones, approximately 88% seen once. Sequencing was done on a sample of peripheral blood. The receptor source for this set is a man aged 25-45 years with COVID-19, enrolled during active disease.

This sequence joins TRBV28 and TRBJ1-6; D perhaps matches TRBD1 (6 bases). Germline V lookup: CDR1 MDHEN, CDR2 SYDVKM. The CDR3 consists of 16 residues. V lost 2 bases and J 7 bases, leaving 15 bases between the germline ends. The CDR3 loop is CASSLRGGPWNSPLHF. Written as DNA, the CDR3 is TGTGCCAGCAGTTTAAGGGGGGGCCCGTGGAATTCACCCCTCCACTTT.

This clone was recorded a few times. The V gene is TRBV29-1, the J gene TRBJ2-1, with 8 bases identical to TRBD1. Germline V gene sequence: CDR1 SQVTM, CDR2 ANQGSEA. J was trimmed by 2 bases and V by 0 bases; bases with no gene match: 6. This CDR3 is 16 amino acids long. CDR3 nucleotide sequence: TGCAGCGTTGAAGATCTTCGCAGGGGGCCCTACAATGAGCAGTTCTTC. This codes for CSVEDLRRGPYNEQFF.

The chain has TRBV24-1 and TRBJ2-2, with 10 bases matching TRBD2. This CDR3 comprises 17 residues. Trimming removed 0 bases from V and 4 bases from J; junction bases left unmatched: 4. Germline CDR1 is KGHDR and CDR2 is SFDVKD. The CDR3: CATSDLQAGGRTGELFF. The CDR3, as DNA: TGTGCCACCAGTGATTTGCAAGCGGGGGGGCGCACCGGGGAGCTGTTTTTT.

This sequence joins TRBV11-3 and TRBJ2-4; possibly TRBD1 for D (7 bases). Trimming shortened V by 2 bases and J by 1 base, and 12 bases separated the two germline ends. Germline V gene lookup returns CDR1 SGHNT and CDR2 YENEEA. This CDR3 is 16 amino acids long. The CDR3 loop reads CASSLTGAGAKNIQYF. In DNA form, the CDR3 reads TGTGCCAGCAGCTTAACAGGGGCGGGGGCCAAAAACATTCAGTACTTC.

The chain couples TRBV27 to TRBJ1-1; D possibly corresponds to TRBD1 (5 bases). The CDR3 consists of 14 residues. Germline V gene data show CDR1 as MNHEY and CDR2 as SMNVEV (reference sequence). Trimming shortened V by 9 bases and J by 4 bases, and 18 bases separated the two germline ends. In DNA form, the CDR3 reads TGTGCCAGTGCAGCGGGGGATACAACCACTGAAGCTTTCTTT. Amino acids: CASAAGDTTTEAFF.

The chain employs TRBV18 and TRBJ1-3; D remains ambiguous. This CDR3 region has 16 residues. In germline, CDR1 is KGHSH, CDR2 LQKENI. V lost 2 bases, J lost 0 bases, and 11 bases lay in between. In nucleotides, the CDR3 is TGTGCCAGCTCACCATCTGGACTGGGCTCTGGAAACACCATATATTTT. This sequence encodes CASSPSGLGSGNTIYF.

The chain uses TRBV19 and TRBJ2-1, with 13 nucleotides matching TRBD2. Germline V gives CDR1 LNHDA, CDR2 SQIVND (reference sequence). Unmatched junction bases numbered 7, after V lost 4 bases and J lost 10 bases. The CDR3 has 15 amino acids. In DNA form, the CDR3 reads TGTGCCAGTAGTAGCGGGACTAGCGGGGCCCGGGAGCAGTTCTTC. Its protein is CASSSGTSGAREQFF.

The rearrangement links TRBV5-6 to TRBJ2-3; 12 bases map to TRBD2. The CDR3 contains 18 residues. J gave up 10 bases and V 4 bases, and 19 bases lay outside the gene matches. Germline V gene data show CDR1 as SGHDT and CDR2 as YYEEEE. The CDR3 here is CASSPKPRTSGVLEAQYF. Written as DNA, the CDR3 is TGTGCCAGCAGCCCAAAACCCCGGACTAGCGGGGTCTTGGAAGCGCAGTATTTT.

The rearrangement links TRBV9 to TRBJ2-5; 14 nucleotides align to TRBD2. The J segment lost 9 bases and the V segment lost 0 bases, leaving 1 base of the junction unmatched. CDR3 length: 14 residues. Per germline, CDR1 SGDLS and CDR2 YYNGEE. CDR3 sequence: CASSVETSGRAQYF. Written as DNA, the CDR3 is TGTGCCAGCAGCGTAGAGACTAGCGGGAGGGCCCAGTACTTC.

J is TRBJ1-1 and V is TRBV9; D not resolved. Germline V gene data show CDR1 as SGDLS and CDR2 as YYNGEE. V was clipped by 4 bases and J by 0 bases, with 10 bases between them. The CDR3 has 14 amino acids. The CDR3 coding sequence is TGTGCCAGCAGCCCCCGAGTAATGAACACTGAAGCTTTCTTT. It encodes CASSPRVMNTEAFF.

This chain links TRBV19 with TRBJ2-2; 8 bases match TRBD2. CDR1 LNHDA and CDR2 SQIVND come from the germline V gene (reference sequence). Unmatched junction bases numbered 5, after V lost 0 bases and J lost 2 bases. The CDR3 totals 17 residues. CDR3: CASSIDPRTSNTGELFF. The CDR3 DNA sequence: TGTGCCAGTAGTATAGATCCAAGGACTAGCAACACCGGGGAGCTGTTTTTT.

This chain links TRBV27 with TRBJ1-2; 7 positions agree with TRBD1. There are 15 residues in the CDR3. Germline assignment: CDR1 MNHEY and CDR2 SMNVEV (reference sequence). V lost 3 bases, J lost 2 bases, and 6 bases stayed unmatched. DNA for the CDR3: TGTGCCAGCAGTTTGGCCACAGGGGCGAACTATGGCTACACCTTC. It is translated as CASSLATGANYGYTF.

This clone was found once. V is TRBV18 and J is TRBJ2-1; a possible D gene is TRBD2 (6 bases). The germline V and J ends were trimmed by 3 bases and 2 bases, with 11 bases remaining between them. This CDR3 has 15 residues. The germline V gene encodes CDR1 KGHSH and CDR2 LQKENI. This CDR3 is CASSPVAAAYNEQFF. CDR3 nucleotide sequence: TGTGCCAGCTCACCCGTAGCGGCGGCCTACAATGAGCAGTTCTTC.

The chain links TRBV27 to TRBJ2-7; D perhaps matches TRBD1 (6 bases). V lost 3 bases, J lost 4 bases, and 19 bases lay in between. The CDR3 has 16 amino acids. Germline V CDR1 and CDR2: MNHEY, SMNVEV (reference sequence). This CDR3 is CASSLTAGDKVYEQYF. CDR3 nucleotides: TGTGCCAGCAGTTTGACGGCAGGGGATAAGGTGTACGAGCAGTACTTC.

The table lists this clone with a few counts. This chain joins TRBV6-5 and TRBJ2-7; 9 positions agree with TRBD1. This CDR3 has 13 residues. V was clipped by 1 base and J by 6 bases; unmatched bases: 1. Germline V gene lookup returns CDR1 MNHEY and CDR2 SVGAGI. The CDR3, as DNA: TGTGCCAGCAGTTACTACAGGGGGCGCGAGCAGTACTTC. Encoded protein: CASSYYRGREQYF.

The table lists this clone with a count of one. This chain connects TRBV6-5 to TRBJ1-5; D may be TRBD1 (5 bases). CDR1 is MNHEY and CDR2 is SVGAGI in the germline V gene. The CDR3 covers 14 residues. V was pared by 2 bases and J by 7 bases, with 12 bases between. CDR3 DNA sequence: TGTGCCAGCAGTTACCGCGGGGGTGGCCAGCCCCAGCATTTT. Protein product: CASSYRGGGQPQHF.

The chain combines TRBV5-4 with TRBJ2-1; 16 bases match TRBD2. CDR3 length equals 20 residues. CDR1 SGHNT and CDR2 YYREEE come from the germline V gene (reference sequence). The J segment lost 3 bases and the V segment lost 3 bases, leaving 12 bases of the junction unmatched. The CDR3 region has the DNA TGTGCCAGCAGCTCCTTGACGGGACTAGCGGGAGGGCTCTTCTACAATGAGCAGTTCTTC. As protein: CASSSLTGLAGGLFYNEQFF. Based on the CDR3 plus reference TRBV5-4 and TRBJ2-1, the full variable domain is ETGVTQSPTHLIKTRGQQVTLRCSSQSGHNTVSWYQQALGQGPQFIFQYYREEENGRGNFPPRFSGLQFPNYSSELNVNALELDDSALYLCASSSLTGLAGGLFYNEQFFGPGTRLTVL.

Turning to this clone: Other DNA sequences of this sample code for an identical CDR3. The chain recombines TRBV28 with TRBJ2-7; TRBD1 matches 9 bases. Trimming cost V 6 bases and J 1 base; bases outside gene matches: 4. The germline V gene encodes CDR1 MDHEN and CDR2 SYDVKM. The CDR3 has 14 amino acids. CDR3 sequence: CASRGTGLSYEQYF. The CDR3 nucleotides are TGTGCCAGCAGAGGGACAGGGCTTTCCTACGAGCAGTACTTC.